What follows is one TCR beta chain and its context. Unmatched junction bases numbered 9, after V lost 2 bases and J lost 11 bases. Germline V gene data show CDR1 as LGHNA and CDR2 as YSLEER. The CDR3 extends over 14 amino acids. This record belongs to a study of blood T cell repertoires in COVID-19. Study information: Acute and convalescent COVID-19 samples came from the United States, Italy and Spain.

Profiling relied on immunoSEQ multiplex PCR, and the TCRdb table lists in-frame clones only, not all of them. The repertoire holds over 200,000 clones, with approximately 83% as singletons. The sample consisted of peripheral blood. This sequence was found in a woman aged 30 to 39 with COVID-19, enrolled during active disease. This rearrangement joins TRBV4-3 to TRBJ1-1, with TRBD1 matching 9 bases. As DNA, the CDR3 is TGCGCCAGCAGCCAATTTCTGACAGGGGGAGCGGCTTTCTTT. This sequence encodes CASSQFLTGGAAFF.